What follows are 5 T cell receptor beta chains derived from one specimen sequenced in a study of T-cell memory formation after mild COVID-19. TCRdb redid the calling of the 5' RACE reads with MiXCR, one entry per CDR3 protein. The profile covers roughly 250,000 distinct CDR3 sequences, with over 15% appearing a single time and more than 20% taken by the ten largest. Material for sequencing was PBMCs or a T cell subset sorted from them (not recorded which). The receptors derive from a man younger than 35 who had mild COVID-19 (a few samples of this study predate the infection). Cell type and time point are not known.

V and J are TRBV6-5 and TRBJ1-2; D call uncertain. Germline V gene lookup returns CDR1 MNHEY and CDR2 SVGAGI. Trimming stripped 6 bases from V and 2 bases from J, with 10 bases between. This CDR3 has 13 amino acids. The CDR3 DNA is TGTGCCAGCAGCCTCACAAGGAACTATGGCTACACCTTC. Translated: CASSLTRNYGYTF.

This rearrangement joins TRBV4-1 to TRBJ2-7; 7 nucleotides line up with TRBD1. The germline V gene has CDR1 MGHRA and CDR2 YSYEKL. The V segment lost 1 base and the J segment 3 bases; nucleotides outside the gene matches: 6. The CDR3 is 15 amino acids. CDR3 nucleotide sequence: TGCGCCAGCAGCCAAGTCACAGGGGCTGGCTACGAGCAGTACTTC. Protein sequence: CASSQVTGAGYEQYF.

The rearrangement links TRBV6-1 to TRBJ2-5; TRBD2 matches at 7 bases. The junction had 12 bases not matched to a gene; V was cut back by 9 bases and J by 2 bases. This CDR3 comprises 15 residues. The germline V gene encodes CDR1 MNHNS and CDR2 SASEGT. CDR3 amino acids: CASIPSGGIQETQYF. The CDR3 nucleotides are TGTGCCAGTATACCCTCCGGGGGGATACAAGAGACCCAGTACTTC.

This clonotype has just a few counts. The J gene is TRBJ2-7, the V gene TRBV28; D possibly matches TRBD1 or TRBD2 (6 bases each). This CDR3 has 11 residues. Trimming shortened V by 11 bases and J by 7 bases, and 15 bases separated the two germline ends. Germline loops: CDR1 MDHEN, CDR2 SYDVKM. CDR3 DNA: TGTGCCGCAGGGGAGGTTTGGGAGCAGTACGTC. Its translation is CAAGEVWEQYV.

V and J are TRBV20-1 and TRBJ1-5; 9 bases align to TRBD1. In germline, CDR1 is DFQATT, CDR2 SNEGSKA (reference sequence). The junction had 12 bases not matched to a gene; V was cut back by 5 bases and J by 7 bases. The CDR3 loop spans 15 amino acids. CDR3 coding DNA: TGCAGTGCTGACCCCCCGGGACAGGGAAGCCAGCCCCAGCATTTT. Translation gives CSADPPGQGSQPQHF.